This section outlines one TCR beta chain sequence together with its context. The target of this receptor is not known. Base qualities are not provided; no much larger clone lies one nucleotide away. This record comes from a study of T-cell reconstitution after alpha-beta-depleted transplantation in children (dated by TCRdb to about 2016). In terms of the full investigation: Using TCR repertoire profiling, the study quantitatively followed how T-cell immune reconstitution unfolded in children after TCRalphabeta/CD19-depleted allogeneic hematopoietic cell transplantation.

CDR1 and CDR2, per the germline V gene, are SGHRS and YFSETQ. The cysteine opens and the phenylalanine closes a CDR3 of 13 amino acids. Only the CDR3 portion is preserved as DNA: 39 bases, with reading frame beginning at the first base. V drops 4 bases and J drops 3 bases, leaving 8 bases in between. This specimen's treatment or condition label, per the study, means: allogeneic hematopoietic cell transplantation with graft depleted of TCRalphabeta T cells and CD19 B cells. Transplant recipients were children who received TCRalphabeta/CD19-depleted allogeneic hematopoietic cell grafts. The library relied on PCR. The listed sequencing device is Illumina HiSeq 2500. Molecular barcoding was employed in the preparation of TCR libraries, with unique molecular identifiers being used to normalize TCRbeta repertoire quantification. In-frame beta chains were kept once TCRdb had trimmed the public reads at Q25 with fastp and called clones with MiXCR. Under each unique CDR3 protein, matching rows form one entry showing the most common genes and DNA. Across this sample there are about 210,000 distinct CDR3 sequences, with approximately 17% seen only once. The ten largest make up 35% to 50% of the sample.

What the research found in general, with its limitations: About two months after transplant, the apparently early recovery of alphabetaT-cell counts reportedly depended on just several hundred clones that had expanded rapidly and came from non-depleted graft cells. In some patients, high TCRbeta diversity at day 60 was attributed to recipient T cells and intrathymic progenitors that had survived conditioning. Over the following months the frequencies of hyperexpanded clones went down, and after one year T-cell counts and TCRbeta diversity were mostly credited to newly produced T cells.

This receptor was obtained from a male patient between 2 and 10 years old who had a stem cell transplant for acute lymphoblastic leukemia, so the T cells may come from the graft donor. Sequenced here: PBMCs, mostly from graft donor cells, sampled 360 days after TCRalphabeta/CD19-depleted stem cell transplant. The V gene is TRBV5-1 and the J gene is TRBJ2-1, with the D gene possibly TRBD1 or TRBD2, each one fitting 5 bases. At the DNA level, the sequence is TGCGCCAGCAGCCTGGGGGACTACAATGAGCAGTTCTTC. It is translated as CASSLGDYNEQFF.